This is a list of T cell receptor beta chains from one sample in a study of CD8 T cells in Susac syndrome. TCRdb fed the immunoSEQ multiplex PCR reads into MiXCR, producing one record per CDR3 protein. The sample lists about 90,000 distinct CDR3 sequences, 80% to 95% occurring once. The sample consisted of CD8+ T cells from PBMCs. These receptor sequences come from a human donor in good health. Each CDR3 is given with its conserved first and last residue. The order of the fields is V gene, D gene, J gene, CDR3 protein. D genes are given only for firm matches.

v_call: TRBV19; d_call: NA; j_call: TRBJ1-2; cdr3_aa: CASSIPGLVYGYTF
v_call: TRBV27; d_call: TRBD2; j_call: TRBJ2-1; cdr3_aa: CASSLAGGSYNEQFF
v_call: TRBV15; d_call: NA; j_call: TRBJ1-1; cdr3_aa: CATSSGLGGAFF
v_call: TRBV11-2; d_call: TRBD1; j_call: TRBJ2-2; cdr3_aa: CASSLDLKGTAFLNTGELFF
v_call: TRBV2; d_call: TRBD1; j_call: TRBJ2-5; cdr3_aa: CASSEASGTGELETQYF
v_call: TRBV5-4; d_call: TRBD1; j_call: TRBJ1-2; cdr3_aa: CASSPSYRGGGYTF
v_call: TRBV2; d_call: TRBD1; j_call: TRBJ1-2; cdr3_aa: CASSGHGTALRWDYGYTF
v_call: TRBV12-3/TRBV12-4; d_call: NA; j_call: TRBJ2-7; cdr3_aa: CASSLRGTPYEQYF
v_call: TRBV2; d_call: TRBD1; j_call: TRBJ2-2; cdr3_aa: CASRGTVNTGELFF
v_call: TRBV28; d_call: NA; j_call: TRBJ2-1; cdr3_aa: CAGDGARSSYNEQFF
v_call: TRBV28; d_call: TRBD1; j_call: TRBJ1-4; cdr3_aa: CASSLMTDRGEKLFF
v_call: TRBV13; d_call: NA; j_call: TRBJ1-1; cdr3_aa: CATLPGPGTEAFF
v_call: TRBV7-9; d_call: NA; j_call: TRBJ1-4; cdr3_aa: CASSSSEGQREKLFF
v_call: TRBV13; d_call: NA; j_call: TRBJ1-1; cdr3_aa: CASTQGNTEAFF
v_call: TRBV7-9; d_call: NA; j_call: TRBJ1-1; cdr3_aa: CASSLGSRLTEAFF
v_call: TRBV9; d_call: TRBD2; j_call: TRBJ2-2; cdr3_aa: CASSVGGGANTGELFF